This record concerns one T cell receptor (beta chain) sequence. CDR3 length: 19 residues. V lost 1 base to trimming and J lost 2 bases; unmatched junction nucleotides: 13. CDR1 SGHTA and CDR2 FQGNSA come from the germline V gene. This record belongs to a study of blood T cell repertoires in COVID-19. Turning to the study itself: Some COVID-19 samples were acute and others convalescent; all came from the United States, Italy and Spain.

In the authors' workflow: The authors estimated nucleated cell counts from reference gene primer amplification. Produced via immunoSEQ multiplex PCR; TCRdb's table is partial and in-frame only. The D gene and trimming were derived from the DNA, and the V and J assignments and clone size from that table. Of some 350,000 clones listed, about 87% are singletons. While infection was still active, Seattle patients were enrolled and then followed longitudinally. The TCR comes from a woman aged 45-65 years with COVID-19, enrolled during active disease. Sequenced sample: peripheral blood. The V call is TRBV7-2, the J call TRBJ1-5; 8 positions agree with TRBD1. The CDR3 sequence is CASSLERQGWGIGNQPQHF. Here the CDR3 DNA reads TGTGCCAGCAGCTTAGAGAGACAGGGGTGGGGGATAGGCAATCAGCCCCAGCATTTT.